This TCR beta chain was recovered during a study of early T cells in non-severe SARS-CoV-2 infection (dated by TCRdb to about 2021). About the full investigation: Bulk RNA from unsorted whole blood was used for TCR sequencing, so alpha and beta chains could not be paired. The study at large found these results: Matching against VDJdb was skewed toward anti-spike CD8 responses, likely underestimated virus-specific expansions, and missed private and CD4 specificities.

V and J are truncated by 6 bases and 10 bases respectively, leaving an intervening sequence of 10 bases. The CDR3 runs 12 residues from the cysteine to the phenylalanine. The read is trimmed to its CDR3 DNA, 36 bases read in frame from base 1. This clonotype was seen repeatedly, ten times or more. Its antigen is not yet known. Base qualities were left out, and no much larger clone turns up one base away. Receptor amplification or capture employed 5' RACE. Reads for this sample came from a NextSeq 500. The TCR library protocol attached unique molecular identifiers to individual cDNA molecules to correct for sequencing error and PCR bias. Both TCR alpha and beta chains were sequenced, and tight co-correlation was observed between alpha and beta sequence abundances in each sample. Under the source paper's analysis protocol: Decombinator V4 was used to annotate the V gene, J gene and CDR3 of the TCR sequences. TCRs were defined as expanded if a significant change between any two time points was detected under a Poisson model with p below 0.0001. TCR abundances were normalised to the total number of TCRs sequenced per sample and were expressed as counts per million. MAIT TCRs were defined by TRAV1-2 paired with TRAJ12, TRAJ20 or TRAJ33, and iNKT TCRs by TRAV10 paired with TRAJ18. VDJdb, accessed on 1 November 2021, was searched for TCRs annotated for CMV, EBV and SARS-CoV-2, and TCRs annotated for more than one antigen were excluded. The public reads were reanalyzed by TCRdb: fastp trimming at Q25, MiXCR alignment, in-frame beta chains only. Each record represents a unique CDR3 protein, reported with the most common genes and DNA among its rows. The V and J calls shown here were made by TCRdb, not taken from the authors' results. In this sample the table shows tens of thousands of distinct CDR3 sequences, approximately 12% of which occur a single time. Of the sample, 3.5% to 5.5% is held by the ten largest clones.

This was a case-control study nested in a cohort of healthcare workers in London, UK, who had nasopharyngeal swab PCR tests and blood samples taken every week. Healthcare workers were recruited during the week of the UK lockdown, between 23 and 31 March 2020, and followed weekly for up to roughly 15 weeks. The chain links TRBV12-3 or TRBV12-4 with TRBJ1-6, with the D gene call left open. The TCR was taken from an adult who was a healthcare worker with PCR-confirmed SARS-CoV-2 infection or an uninfected control (not recorded which). Sequencing used whole blood. CDR3 region: CASSPPGSPLHF. The DNA is as follows: TGTGCCAGCAGCCCCCCAGGCTCACCCCTCCACTTT.